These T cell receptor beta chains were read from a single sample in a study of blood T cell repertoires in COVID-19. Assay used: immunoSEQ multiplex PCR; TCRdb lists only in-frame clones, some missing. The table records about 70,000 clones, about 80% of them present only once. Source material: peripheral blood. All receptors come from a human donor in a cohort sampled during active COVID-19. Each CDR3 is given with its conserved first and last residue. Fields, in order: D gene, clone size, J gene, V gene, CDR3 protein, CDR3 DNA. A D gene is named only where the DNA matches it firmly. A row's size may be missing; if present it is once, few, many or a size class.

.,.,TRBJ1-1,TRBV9,CASSVSGLLNTEAFF,TGTGCCAGCAGCGTATCCGGACTGTTGAACACTGAAGCTTTCTTT
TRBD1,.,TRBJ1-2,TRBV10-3,CAISGQGNYGYTF,TGTGCCATCAGTGGACAGGGAAACTATGGCTACACCTTC
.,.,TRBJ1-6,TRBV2,CASRSNRASNSPLHF,TGTGCCAGCAGGTCAAACAGGGCTTCGAATTCACCCCTCCACTTT
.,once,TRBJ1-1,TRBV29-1,CSVVRNTEAFF,TGCAGCGTTGTCAGGAACACTGAAGCTTTCTTT
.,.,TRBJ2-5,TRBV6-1,CASSEGWSGETQYF,TGTGCCAGCAGTGAAGGTTGGAGTGGGGAGACCCAGTACTTC
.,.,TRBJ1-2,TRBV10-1,CASSETGNYGYTF,TGCGCCAGCAGTGAGACAGGGAACTATGGCTACACCTTC
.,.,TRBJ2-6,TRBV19,CASNPQGSGANVLTF,TGTGCCAGTAACCCTCAGGGCTCTGGGGCCAACGTCCTGACTTTC
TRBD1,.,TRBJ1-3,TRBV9,CASSVALTGSGNTIYF,TGTGCCAGCAGCGTAGCCCTGACAGGGTCTGGAAACACCATATATTTT
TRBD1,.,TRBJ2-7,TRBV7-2,CASRPGQGAYEQYF,TGTGCCAGCAGGCCGGGACAGGGGGCCTACGAGCAGTACTTC
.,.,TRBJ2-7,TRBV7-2,CASSPLTGSYEQYF,TGTGCCAGCAGCCCATTAACAGGCTCCTACGAGCAGTACTTC
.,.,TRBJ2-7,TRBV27,CASLDSGSYEQYF,TGTGCCAGCCTGGATTCGGGGAGTTACGAGCAGTACTTC
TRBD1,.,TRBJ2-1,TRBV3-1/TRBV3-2,CASSQLTGGISDEQFF,TGTGCCAGCAGCCAACTGACAGGGGGGATTAGCGATGAGCAGTTCTTC
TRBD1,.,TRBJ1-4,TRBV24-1,CATSDSRGPGEKLFF,TGTGCCACCAGTGATTCAAGGGGGCCGGGGGAAAAACTGTTTTTT
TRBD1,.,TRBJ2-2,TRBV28,CASRARGLNTGELFF,TGTGCCAGCAGGGCGAGGGGGCTGAACACCGGGGAGCTGTTTTTT
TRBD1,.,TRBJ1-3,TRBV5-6,CASSTLGQGRTSGNTIYF,TGTGCCAGCAGCACCCTTGGACAGGGGCGAACCTCTGGAAACACCATATATTTT
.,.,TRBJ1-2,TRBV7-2,CASSLGARVDYGYTF,TGTGCCAGCAGCTTAGGGGCCAGGGTTGACTATGGCTACACCTTC
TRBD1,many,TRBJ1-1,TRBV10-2,CASSDWTGGDDTEAFF,TGCGCCAGCAGTGACTGGACAGGGGGGGACGACACTGAAGCTTTCTTT
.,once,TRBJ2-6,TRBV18,CASSPGWQTASGANVLTF,TGTGCCAGCTCACCAGGTTGGCAGACTGCCTCTGGGGCCAACGTCCTGACTTTC
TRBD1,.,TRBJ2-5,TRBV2,CASSGTFRGPYQETQYF,TGTGCCAGCAGCGGGACGTTTAGGGGGCCCTACCAAGAGACCCAGTACTTC
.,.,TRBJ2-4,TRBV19,CASSLGGQLAKNIQYF,TGTGCCAGTAGCCTCGGGGGACAGCTAGCCAAAAACATTCAGTACTTC
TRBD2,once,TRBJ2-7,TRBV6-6,CASRGTSGTYEQYF,TGTGCCAGCAGGGGGACTAGCGGAACCTACGAGCAGTACTTC
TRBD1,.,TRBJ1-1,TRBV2,CASSGDSTNTEAFF,TGTGCCAGCAGTGGGGACAGCACGAACACTGAAGCTTTCTTT
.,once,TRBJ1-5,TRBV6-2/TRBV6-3,CASSTRGYSNQPQHF,TGTGCCAGCAGCACCAGGGGTTATAGCAATCAGCCCCAGCATTTT
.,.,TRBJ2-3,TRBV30,CAWSDGLTTDTQYF,TGTGCCTGGAGCGATGGACTAACCACAGATACGCAGTATTTT
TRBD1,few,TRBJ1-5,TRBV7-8,CASSLVAGQGVQPQHF,TGTGCCAGCAGCTTAGTGGCAGGACAGGGCGTTCAGCCCCAGCATTTT
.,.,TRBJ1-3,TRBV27,CASHKQGAGNTIYF,TGTGCCAGCCACAAGCAGGGTGCTGGAAACACCATATATTTT
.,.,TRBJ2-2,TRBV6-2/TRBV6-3,CASSYKQGAGELFF,TGTGCCAGCAGTTACAAGCAGGGTGCCGGGGAGCTGTTTTTT
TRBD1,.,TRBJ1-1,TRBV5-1,CASSLTGVGTEAFF,TGCGCCAGCAGCTTGACAGGGGTTGGGACTGAAGCTTTCTTT
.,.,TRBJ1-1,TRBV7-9,CASSLGGGMNTEAFF,TGTGCCAGCAGCTTAGGTGGGGGGATGAACACTGAAGCTTTCTTT
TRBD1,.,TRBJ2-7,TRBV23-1,CASSQSLRDRGPYEQYF,TGCGCCAGCAGTCAATCTCTCCGGGACAGGGGCCCCTACGAGCAGTACTTC
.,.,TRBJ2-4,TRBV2,CASNGWGDESKNIQYF,TGTGCCAGCAATGGGTGGGGAGATGAGTCCAAAAACATTCAGTACTTC
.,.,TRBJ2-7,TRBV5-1,CASSLQASSYEQYF,TGCGCCAGCAGCTTACAGGCTAGCTCCTACGAGCAGTACTTC
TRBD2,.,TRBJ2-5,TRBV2,CASSDGLAGLSGTQYF,TGTGCCAGCAGTGATGGACTAGCGGGATTGTCAGGGACCCAGTACTTC
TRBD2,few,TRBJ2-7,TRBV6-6,CASSLAGVVYEQYF,TGTGCCAGCAGTCTAGCGGGAGTTGTTTACGAGCAGTACTTC
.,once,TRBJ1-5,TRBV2,CATSVGPRQPQHF,TGTGCCACCAGCGTGGGGCCGCGGCAGCCCCAGCATTTT
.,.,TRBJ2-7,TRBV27,CASSLGRGGNYEQYF,TGTGCCAGCAGTTTAGGAAGAGGGGGTAACTACGAGCAGTACTTC
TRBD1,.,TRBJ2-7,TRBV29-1,CSVITGTGGYEQYF,TGCAGCGTTATTACCGGGACAGGGGGCTACGAGCAGTACTTC
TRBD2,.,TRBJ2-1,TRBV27,CASSHFGLADHNEQFF,TGTGCCAGCAGTCACTTTGGACTAGCGGATCACAATGAGCAGTTCTTC
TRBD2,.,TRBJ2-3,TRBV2,CASSKLAGGSTDTQYF,TGTGCCAGCAGTAAGCTAGCGGGAGGTAGCACAGATACGCAGTATTTT
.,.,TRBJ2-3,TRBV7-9,CASSPMGADTQYF,TGTGCCAGCAGTCCGATGGGGGCGGATACGCAGTATTTT
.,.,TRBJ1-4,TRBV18,CASSPPGWRSNEKLFF,TGTGCCAGCTCACCACCGGGGTGGAGGTCTAATGAAAAACTGTTTTTT
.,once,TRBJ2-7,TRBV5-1,CASSLAVVPYEQYF,TGCGCCAGCAGCTTGGCGGTTGTTCCCTACGAGCAGTACTTC
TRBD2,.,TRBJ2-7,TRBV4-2,CASRQSSGNPYEQYF,TGTGCCAGCAGACAGTCGAGCGGGAATCCCTACGAGCAGTACTTC
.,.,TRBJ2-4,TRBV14,CASSHPGAKNIQYF,TGTGCCAGCAGCCACCCGGGAGCCAAAAACATTCAGTACTTC
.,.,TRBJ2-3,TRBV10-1,CASRPGLGRGDTQYF,TGCGCCAGCAGACCGGGACTGGGCCGTGGAGATACGCAGTATTTT
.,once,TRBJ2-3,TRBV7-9,CASSLIQGRADTQYF,TGTGCCAGCAGCTTAATTCAGGGGCGTGCAGATACGCAGTATTTT
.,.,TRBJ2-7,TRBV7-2,CASSSERASYEQYF,TGTGCCAGCAGCTCCGAGCGGGCATCCTACGAGCAGTACTTC
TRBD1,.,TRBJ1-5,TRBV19,CASTEGQGVRPQHF,TGTGCCAGTACCGAGGGACAGGGAGTTCGGCCCCAGCATTTT
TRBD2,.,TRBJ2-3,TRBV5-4,CASSSLGLALTDTQYF,TGTGCCAGCAGCTCCTTGGGACTAGCTCTCACAGATACGCAGTATTTT
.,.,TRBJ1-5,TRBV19,CASSWGAEQPQHF,TGTGCCAGTAGTTGGGGCGCGGAACAGCCCCAGCATTTT
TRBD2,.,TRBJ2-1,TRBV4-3,CASSLTSSGREGEQFF,TGCGCCAGCAGCCTGACGTCTAGCGGGAGGGAAGGTGAGCAGTTCTTC
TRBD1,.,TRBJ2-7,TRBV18,CASSPFLGDSSYEQYF,TGTGCCAGCTCACCCTTCCTGGGGGACAGCTCCTACGAGCAGTACTTC
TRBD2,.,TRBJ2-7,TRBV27,CASSPYALSGSYEQYF,TGTGCCAGCAGTCCCTACGCCCTTAGCGGGAGTTACGAGCAGTACTTC
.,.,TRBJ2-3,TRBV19,CASSSGIAGLTDTQYF,TGTGCCAGTAGTAGTGGTATTGCGGGACTCACAGATACGCAGTATTTT
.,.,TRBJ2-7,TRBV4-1,CASSRWGVGYEQYF,TGCGCCAGCAGCCGCTGGGGAGTGGGCTACGAGCAGTACTTC
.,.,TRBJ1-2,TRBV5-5,CASSLAAGKGYGYTF,TGTGCCAGCAGCTTGGCGGCGGGGAAGGGCTATGGCTACACCTTC